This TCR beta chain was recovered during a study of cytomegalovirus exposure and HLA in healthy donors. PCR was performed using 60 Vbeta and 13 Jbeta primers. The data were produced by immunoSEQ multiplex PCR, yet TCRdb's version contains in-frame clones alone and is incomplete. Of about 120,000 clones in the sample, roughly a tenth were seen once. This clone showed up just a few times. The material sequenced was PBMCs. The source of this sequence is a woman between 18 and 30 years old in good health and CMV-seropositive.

CDR3 bases: TGTGCCACCAGCTTCCCGGACAGGGCCATTCAGTACTTC. As protein: CATSFPDRAIQYF. V and J are TRBV15 and TRBJ2-4, with 8 bases fitting TRBD1. CDR1 LNHNV and CDR2 YYDKDF come from the germline V gene (reference sequence). J was trimmed by 9 bases and V by 5 bases; bases with no gene match: 6. CDR3 size: 13 residues.